Following are 5 T cell receptor beta chains from one sample sequenced in a study of OX40 agonist ivuxolimab in advanced cancers. The protocol was immunoSEQ multiplex PCR, while the TCRdb copy is restricted to in-frame clones and leaves out a portion. This sample has 60,000 to 90,000 clones, with about three quarters found just once. The specimen comprised CD4+ or CD8+ T cells sorted from blood, sampled in a trial of the OX40 agonist ivuxolimab. Receptors were obtained from an adult with an advanced solid tumor such as melanoma, head and neck, liver or kidney cancer.

The chain recombines TRBV5-6 with TRBJ1-5; a weak D match, TRBD1 (6 bases). Germline CDR1 and CDR2: SGHDT and YYEEEE. V dropped 2 bases and J dropped 5 bases, with 11 bases sitting between them. The CDR3 runs 14 residues. The CDR3 loop is CASSFAQGDQPQHF. The CDR3 coding sequence is TGTGCCAGCAGCTTTGCACAGGGAGATCAGCCCCAGCATTTT. The full variable domain, with the rest looked up from reference TRBV5-6 and TRBJ1-5, is DAGVTQSPTHLIKTRGQQVTLRCSPKSGHDTVSWYQQALGQGPQFIFQYYEEEERQRGNFPDRFSGHQFPNYSSELNVNALLLGDSALYLCASSFAQGDQPQHFGDGTRLSIL.

The genes are TRBV11-2 and TRBJ2-2; TRBD1 matches at 7 bases. The CDR3 extends over 15 amino acids. The germline V gene has CDR1 SGHAT and CDR2 FQNNGV. Trimming took 5 bases from V and 6 from J; bases not matched to a gene: 9. The CDR3: CASSPRTGWPGELFF. CDR3 DNA: TGTGCCAGCAGCCCCCGGACAGGCTGGCCCGGGGAGCTGTTTTTT.

The chain joins TRBV7-3 to TRBJ2-5; a weak D match, TRBD1 (6 bases). Germline values: CDR1 SGHTA, CDR2 FQGTGA. This CDR3 is 13 amino acids long. Trimming took off 5 bases at V and 0 bases at J, with 7 bases between the two ends. CDR3 nucleotides: TGTGCCAGCAGCCAGGGGAACCAAGAGACCCAGTACTTC. Its protein is CASSQGNQETQYF.

Of note for this clone: A junction end diverges from the germline sequence, so it may reflect a read error. The chain uses TRBV10-3 and TRBJ1-3; no definite D call. Germline values: CDR1 ENHRY, CDR2 SYGVKD. This CDR3 comprises 13 residues. The CDR3 region is CAINERNGNTIYF. The CDR3 DNA is TGTGCCATCAATGAGAGAAACGGAAACACCATATATTTT.

This clone was recorded once. The gene calls are TRBV5-1 and TRBJ2-3; D not resolved. The CDR3 runs 16 residues. Trimming took off 0 bases at V and 6 bases at J, with 17 bases between the two ends. CDR1 SGHRS and CDR2 YFSETQ come from the germline V gene. The DNA of the CDR3 is TGCGCCAGCAGCTTGGGGCACGGCACCAGCCAGGATACGCAGTATTTT. Amino acids: CASSLGHGTSQDTQYF.